This is a list of T cell receptor beta chains from one sample in a study of OX40 agonist ivuxolimab in advanced cancers. Data came from immunoSEQ multiplex PCR; TCRdb stores just in-frame clones and leaves some out. Among tens of thousands of clones listed, more than 70% were seen once. Specimen: CD4+ or CD8+ T cells sorted from blood, collected in a trial of the OX40 agonist ivuxolimab. These receptors were collected from an adult with an advanced solid tumor such as melanoma, head and neck, liver or kidney cancer. Each CDR3 is given with its conserved first and last residue. A D gene is named only where the DNA matches it firmly. Not all rows give a size; the values are once, few, many and, for expanded clones, a class.

d_call clone_size j_call v_call cdr3_aa cdr3_nt
- - TRBJ2-5 TRBV11-2 CASGRETQYF TGTGCCAGCGGACGGGAGACCCAGTACTTC
- once TRBJ2-7 TRBV2 CASRVITYEQYF TGTGCCAGCAGGGTTATCACCTACGAGCAGTACTTC
- - TRBJ2-5 TRBV5-1 CASSLGVMGSTFQETQYF TGCGCCAGCAGCTTGGGCGTTATGGGCAGTACCTTCCAAGAGACCCAGTACTTC
- once TRBJ1-5 TRBV28 CASSPSVPVQPQHF TGTGCCAGCAGTCCCTCTGTGCCCGTTCAGCCCCAGCATTTT
- - TRBJ2-1 TRBV2 CASSDDLGNEQFF TGTGCCAGCAGTGACGATCTGGGGAATGAGCAGTTCTTC
- - TRBJ1-5 TRBV10-3 CAISAAGRGSNQPQHF TGTGCCATCAGTGCTGCGGGAAGGGGATCCAATCAGCCCCAGCATTTT
- - TRBJ2-3 TRBV29-1 CSLRTDDPDTQYF TGCAGCCTTCGGACCGACGACCCAGATACGCAGTATTTT
TRBD1 - TRBJ1-1 TRBV2 CASRAGQGEAFF TGTGCCAGCAGGGCGGGACAGGGGGAAGCTTTCTTT
TRBD2 - TRBJ2-5 TRBV7-2 CASSISGDYQETQYF TGTGCCAGCAGCATTAGCGGGGACTACCAAGAGACCCAGTACTTC
TRBD2 few TRBJ2-1 TRBV5-1 CASSGILSGGADEQFF TGCGCCAGCTCCGGCATCCTTAGCGGGGGGGCCGATGAGCAGTTCTTC
TRBD2 once TRBJ2-7 TRBV9 CASSVVGSGAEQYF TGTGCCAGCAGCGTAGTGGGTAGCGGGGCCGAGCAGTACTTC
TRBD1 - TRBJ2-7 TRBV27 CASSQGAVYEQYF TGTGCCAGCTCACAGGGGGCGGTTTACGAGCAGTACTTC
- - TRBJ2-2 TRBV14 CASSQLANTGELFF TGTGCCAGCAGCCAATTAGCGAACACCGGGGAGCTGTTTTTT
TRBD2 - TRBJ2-5 TRBV5-4 CASSLSLAGVSETQYF TGTGCCAGCAGCTTGTCGTTAGCGGGGGTTAGTGAGACCCAGTACTTC
TRBD2 once TRBJ2-3 TRBV5-6 CASIQAGGLTDTQYF TGTGCCAGCATTCAAGCGGGGGGACTCACAGATACGCAGTATTTT
- - TRBJ2-7 TRBV5-6 CASSLLRGYEQYF TGTGCCAGCAGCCTGCTGAGAGGGTACGAGCAGTACTTC
TRBD2 - TRBJ2-7 TRBV7-8 CASSTPGGGAHEQYF TGTGCCAGCAGCACCCCTGGCGGGGGGGCCCACGAGCAGTACTTC
- - TRBJ2-7 TRBV2 CASREQGYEQYF TGTGCCAGCAGGGAACAGGGCTACGAGCAGTACTTC
- - TRBJ1-1 TRBV29-1 CSVERGERRMTEAFF TGCAGCGTTGAAAGGGGGGAAAGGAGAATGACTGAAGCTTTCTTT
TRBD1 - TRBJ1-5 TRBV6-1 CASGQGMGQPQHF TGTGCCAGCGGACAGGGAATGGGTCAGCCCCAGCATTTT
TRBD1 - TRBJ2-3 TRBV7-2 CASSLDRGTDTQYF TGTGCCAGCAGCTTAGACAGGGGGACAGATACGCAGTATTTT
TRBD1 - TRBJ2-7 TRBV29-1 CSVWTGAYEQYF TGCAGCGTCTGGACAGGGGCCTACGAGCAGTACTTC
- - TRBJ2-3 TRBV28 CASRKYSRDTDTQYF TGTGCCAGCAGAAAATACAGCCGGGACACAGATACGCAGTATTTT
TRBD1 - TRBJ2-5 TRBV18 CASSEGQGGQETQYF TGTGCCAGCTCCGAGGGACAGGGAGGCCAAGAGACCCAGTACTTC
- - TRBJ2-7 TRBV7-9 CASSLIGQGVDEQYF TGTGCCAGCAGCTTAATCGGCCAGGGTGTCGACGAGCAGTACTTC
TRBD2 - TRBJ2-1 TRBV25-1 CASSPRGDNEQFF TGTGCCAGCAGTCCCCGGGGGGACAATGAGCAGTTCTTC
TRBD1 - TRBJ1-1 TRBV6-5 CASNRQGGTEAFF TGTGCCAGCAATAGACAGGGCGGCACTGAAGCTTTCTTT
TRBD1 few TRBJ2-1 TRBV29-1 CSTPRDSPEGEQFF TGCAGCACCCCCAGGGACAGCCCTGAGGGTGAGCAGTTCTTC
- - TRBJ1-5 TRBV7-2 CASSFPGTANQPQHF TGTGCCAGCAGCTTCCCCGGGACGGCCAATCAGCCCCAGCATTTT
- - TRBJ2-5 TRBV28 CASSLGLGTEHQETQYF TGTGCCAGCAGTTTAGGGTTAGGGACGGAGCACCAAGAGACCCAGTACTTC
- - TRBJ2-1 TRBV11-3 CASSFGGDRNEQFF TGTGCCAGCAGCTTCGGTGGGGACCGCAATGAGCAGTTCTTC
- - TRBJ1-1 TRBV11-1 CASSLVGGNTEAFF TGTGCCAGCAGCTTAGTTGGCGGGAACACTGAAGCTTTCTTT
- - TRBJ2-1 TRBV19 CASSPQTGFANEQFF TGTGCCAGTAGTCCCCAGACAGGTTTTGCAAATGAGCAGTTCTTC
TRBD1 few TRBJ1-5 TRBV6-5 CASSTRQGRNQPQHF TGTGCCAGCAGTACCCGACAGGGTAGAAATCAGCCCCAGCATTTT
- - TRBJ1-1 TRBV25-1 CASSFRGAKAFF TGTGCCAGCAGTTTTAGAGGGGCCAAAGCTTTCTTT
- - TRBJ1-5 TRBV7-9 CASSAVGSADNQPQHF TGTGCCAGCAGCGCAGTGGGTTCGGCAGACAATCAGCCCCAGCATTTT
TRBD1 - TRBJ2-5 TRBV29-1 CSDTTGAGETQYF TGCAGCGACACGACAGGGGCTGGAGAGACCCAGTACTTC
- - TRBJ2-7 TRBV5-6 CASSLYSGTYEQYF TGTGCCAGCAGCTTGTATTCAGGGACTTACGAGCAGTACTTC
- - TRBJ2-5 TRBV10-3 CAISERGAQETQYF TGTGCCATCAGTGAGCGAGGTGCCCAAGAGACCCAGTACTTC
- - TRBJ1-1 TRBV2 CASTGFGNTEAFF TGTGCCAGCACGGGGTTCGGGAACACTGAAGCTTTCTTT
TRBD1 - TRBJ1-1 TRBV10-2 CASSQQGSTEAFF TGCGCCAGCAGCCAACAGGGGTCCACTGAAGCTTTCTTT
- - TRBJ2-1 TRBV7-2 CASSFRGSGSYNEQFF TGTGCCAGCAGCTTCCGGGGATCGGGCTCCTACAATGAGCAGTTCTTC
- - TRBJ1-5 TRBV28 CASLRDLNQPQHF TGTGCCAGCCTCCGGGACCTCAATCAGCCCCAGCATTTT
- - TRBJ2-7 TRBV5-6 CASSQDGPLSYEQYF TGTGCCAGCAGTCAGGACGGACCCTTATCCTACGAGCAGTACTTC
TRBD1 - TRBJ1-4 TRBV10-3 CAISDHGQGLEEKLFF TGTGCCATCAGTGATCACGGACAGGGCCTTGAGGAAAAACTGTTTTTT
- few TRBJ2-7 TRBV7-3 CASSPGDVGPYEQYF TGTGCCAGCAGCCCAGGGGACGTCGGACCCTACGAGCAGTACTTC
TRBD2 - TRBJ2-3 TRBV4-3 CASSQDPPGGGPITDTQYF TGCGCCAGCAGCCAAGATCCCCCGGGCGGGGGGCCGATCACAGATACGCAGTATTTT
TRBD1 few TRBJ1-1 TRBV7-6 CASSSPRTGLNTEAFF TGTGCCAGCAGCTCCCCTAGGACAGGTTTGAACACTGAAGCTTTCTTT
- - TRBJ1-1 TRBV5-1 CASSPPNPNTEAFF TGCGCCAGCAGCCCTCCTAACCCGAACACTGAAGCTTTCTTT
- - TRBJ2-7 TRBV28 CASSLGTQYEQYF TGTGCCAGCAGTTTGGGGACTCAGTACGAGCAGTACTTC
- - TRBJ2-3 TRBV6-6 CASSLLDTQYF TGTGCCAGCAGTCTGTTAGATACGCAGTATTTT
- - TRBJ1-1 TRBV28 CASSPVSGGGTEAFF TGTGCCAGCAGCCCCGTTTCCGGGGGAGGGACTGAAGCTTTCTTT
- - TRBJ2-5 TRBV30 CAWRVHGPQETQYF TGTGCCTGGAGGGTACATGGGCCCCAAGAGACCCAGTACTTC